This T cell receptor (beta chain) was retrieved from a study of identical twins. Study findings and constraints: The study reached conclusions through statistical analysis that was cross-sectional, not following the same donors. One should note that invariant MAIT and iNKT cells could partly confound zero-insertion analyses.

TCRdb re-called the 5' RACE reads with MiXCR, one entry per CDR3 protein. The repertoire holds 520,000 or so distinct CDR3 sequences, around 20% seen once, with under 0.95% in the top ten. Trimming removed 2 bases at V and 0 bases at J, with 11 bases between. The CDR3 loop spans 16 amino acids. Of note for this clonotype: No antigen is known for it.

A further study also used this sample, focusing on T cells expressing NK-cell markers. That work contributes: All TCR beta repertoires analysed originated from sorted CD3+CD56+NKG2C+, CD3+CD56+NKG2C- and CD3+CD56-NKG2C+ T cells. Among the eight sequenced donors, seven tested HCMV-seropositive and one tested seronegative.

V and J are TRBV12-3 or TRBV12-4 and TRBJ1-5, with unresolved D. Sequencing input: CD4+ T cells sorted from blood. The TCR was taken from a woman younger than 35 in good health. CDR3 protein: CASSLTGIYSNQPQHF. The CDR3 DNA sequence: TGTGCCAGCAGTTTAACGGGCATCTATAGCAATCAGCCCCAGCATTTT.